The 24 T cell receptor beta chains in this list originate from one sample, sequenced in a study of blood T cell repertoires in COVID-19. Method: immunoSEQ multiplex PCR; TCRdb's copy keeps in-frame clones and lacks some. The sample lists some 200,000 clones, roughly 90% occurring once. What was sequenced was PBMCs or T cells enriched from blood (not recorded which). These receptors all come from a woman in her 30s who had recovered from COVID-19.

The CDR3: CASSEGGFYEQYF. DNA for the CDR3: TGTGCCAGCAGCGAAGGAGGATTCTACGAGCAGTACTTC. The chain carries TRBV4-2 and TRBJ2-7, with D tentatively TRBD2 (5 bases). CDR1 LGHNA and CDR2 YNFKEQ come from the germline V gene. The V gene lost 5 bases and the J gene lost 3 bases, with 11 bases spanning the gap. The length of the CDR3 is 13 residues.

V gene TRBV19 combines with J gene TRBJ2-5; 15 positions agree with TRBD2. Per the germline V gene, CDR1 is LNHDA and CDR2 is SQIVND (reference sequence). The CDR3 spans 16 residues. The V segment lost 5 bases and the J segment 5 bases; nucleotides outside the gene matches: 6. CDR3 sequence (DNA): TGTGCCAGTAGTCCTTGGACTAGCGGGGGGGCGGAGACCCAGTACTTC. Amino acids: CASSPWTSGGAETQYF. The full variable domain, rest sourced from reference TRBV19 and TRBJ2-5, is DGGITQSPKYLFRKEGQNVTLSCEQNLNHDAMYWYRQDPGQGLRLIYYSQIVNDFQKGDIAEGYSVSREKKESFPLTVTSAQKNPTAFYLCASSPWTSGGAETQYFGPGTRLLVL.

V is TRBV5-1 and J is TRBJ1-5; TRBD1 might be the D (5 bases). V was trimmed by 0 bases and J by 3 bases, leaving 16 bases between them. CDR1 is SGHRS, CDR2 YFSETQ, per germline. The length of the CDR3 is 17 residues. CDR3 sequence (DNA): TGCGCCAGCAGCTTGGCTGACGGGGGACCTCACAATCAGCCCCAGCATTTT. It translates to CASSLADGGPHNQPQHF.

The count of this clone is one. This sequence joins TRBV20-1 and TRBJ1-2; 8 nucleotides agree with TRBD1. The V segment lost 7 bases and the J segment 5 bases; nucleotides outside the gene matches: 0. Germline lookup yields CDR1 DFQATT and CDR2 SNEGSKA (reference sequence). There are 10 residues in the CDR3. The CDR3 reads CSDRGYGYTF. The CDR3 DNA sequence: TGCAGTGACAGGGGGTATGGCTACACCTTC.

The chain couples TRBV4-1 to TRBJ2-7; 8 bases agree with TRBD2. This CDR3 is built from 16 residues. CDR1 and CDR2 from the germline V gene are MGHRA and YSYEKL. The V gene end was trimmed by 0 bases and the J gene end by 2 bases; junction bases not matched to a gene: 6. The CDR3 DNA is TGCGCCAGCAGCCAAGATTGGGTAGCGGGGACCTACGAGCAGTACTTC. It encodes CASSQDWVAGTYEQYF.

For the CDR3, the DNA is TGTGCCAGCAGTGACCCCCTGACAGGGAGGAACACTGAAGCTTTCTTT. Its translation: CASSDPLTGRNTEAFF. V is TRBV2 and J is TRBJ1-1, with TRBD1 matching 7 bases. CDR3 length equals 16 residues. V lost 3 bases to trimming and J lost 1 base; unmatched junction nucleotides: 8. Looked up from germline, CDR1 is SNHLY and CDR2 is FYNNEI.

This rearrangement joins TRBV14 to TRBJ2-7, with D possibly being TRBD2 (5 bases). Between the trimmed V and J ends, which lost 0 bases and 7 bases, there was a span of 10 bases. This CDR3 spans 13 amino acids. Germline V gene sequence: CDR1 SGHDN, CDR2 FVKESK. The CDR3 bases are TGTGCCAGCAGCCAAGATCTAGGCGGGGAGCAGTACTTC. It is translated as CASSQDLGGEQYF. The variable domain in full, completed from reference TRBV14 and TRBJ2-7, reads EAGVTQFPSHSVIEKGQTVTLRCDPISGHDNLYWYRRVMGKEIKFLLHFVKESKQDESGMPNNRFLAERTGGTYSTLKVQPAELEDSGVYFCASSQDLGGEQYFGPGTRLTVT.

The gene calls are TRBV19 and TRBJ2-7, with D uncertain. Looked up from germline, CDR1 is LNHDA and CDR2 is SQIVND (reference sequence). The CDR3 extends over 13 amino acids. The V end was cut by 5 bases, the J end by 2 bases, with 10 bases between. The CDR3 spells CASSFTVAYEQYF. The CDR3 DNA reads TGTGCCAGTAGTTTTACGGTTGCCTACGAGCAGTACTTC.

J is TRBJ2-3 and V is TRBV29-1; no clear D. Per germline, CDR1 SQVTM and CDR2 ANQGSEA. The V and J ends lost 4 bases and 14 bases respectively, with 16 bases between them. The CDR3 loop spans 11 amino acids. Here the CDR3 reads CSVVSVPERYF. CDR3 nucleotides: TGCAGCGTTGTGTCCGTGCCCGAGCGGTATTTT.

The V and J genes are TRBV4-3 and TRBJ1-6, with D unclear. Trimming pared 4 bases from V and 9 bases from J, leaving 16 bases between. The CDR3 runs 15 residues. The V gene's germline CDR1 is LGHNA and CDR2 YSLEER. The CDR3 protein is CASSLGPKAGSPLHF. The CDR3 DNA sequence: TGCGCCAGCAGCCTAGGACCCAAAGCGGGTTCACCCCTCCACTTT.

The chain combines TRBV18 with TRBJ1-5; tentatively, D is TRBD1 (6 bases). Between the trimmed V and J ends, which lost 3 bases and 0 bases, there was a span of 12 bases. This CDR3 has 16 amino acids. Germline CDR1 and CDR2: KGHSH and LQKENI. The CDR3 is CASSPSQQGSNQPQHF. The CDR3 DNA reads TGTGCCAGCTCACCCTCGCAACAGGGTAGCAATCAGCCCCAGCATTTT.

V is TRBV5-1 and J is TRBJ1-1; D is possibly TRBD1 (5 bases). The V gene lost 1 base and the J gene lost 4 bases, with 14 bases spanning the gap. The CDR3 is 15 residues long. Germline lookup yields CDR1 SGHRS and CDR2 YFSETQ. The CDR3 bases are TGCGCCAGCAGCTTGCAAAGGGGTGGCGGCACTGAAGCTTTCTTT. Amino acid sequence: CASSLQRGGGTEAFF.

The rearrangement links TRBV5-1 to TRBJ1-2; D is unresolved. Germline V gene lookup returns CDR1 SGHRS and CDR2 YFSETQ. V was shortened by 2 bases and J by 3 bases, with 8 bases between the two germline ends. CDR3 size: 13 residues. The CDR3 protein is CASSFTVDYGYTF. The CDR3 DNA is TGCGCCAGCAGCTTTACGGTTGACTATGGCTACACCTTC.

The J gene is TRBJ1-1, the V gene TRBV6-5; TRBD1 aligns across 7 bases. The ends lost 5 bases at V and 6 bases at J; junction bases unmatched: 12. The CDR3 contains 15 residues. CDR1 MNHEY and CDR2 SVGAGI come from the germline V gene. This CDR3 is CASSPNPPQGAEAFF. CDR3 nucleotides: TGTGCCAGCAGTCCCAACCCGCCCCAGGGGGCTGAAGCTTTCTTT.

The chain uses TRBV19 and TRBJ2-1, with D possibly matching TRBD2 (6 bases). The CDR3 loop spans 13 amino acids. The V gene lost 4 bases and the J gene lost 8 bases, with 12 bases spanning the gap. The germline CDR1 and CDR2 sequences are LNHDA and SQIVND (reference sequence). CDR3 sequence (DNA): TGTGCCAGTAGTAGCGGGGTGGATGATGAGCAGTTCTTC. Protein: CASSSGVDDEQFF.

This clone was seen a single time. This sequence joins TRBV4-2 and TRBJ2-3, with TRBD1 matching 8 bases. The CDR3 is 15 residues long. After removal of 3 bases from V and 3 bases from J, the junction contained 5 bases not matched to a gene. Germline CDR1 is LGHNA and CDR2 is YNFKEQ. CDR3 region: CASSHSRQGTDTQYF. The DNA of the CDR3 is TGTGCCAGCAGCCACTCGCGACAGGGGACAGATACGCAGTATTTT.

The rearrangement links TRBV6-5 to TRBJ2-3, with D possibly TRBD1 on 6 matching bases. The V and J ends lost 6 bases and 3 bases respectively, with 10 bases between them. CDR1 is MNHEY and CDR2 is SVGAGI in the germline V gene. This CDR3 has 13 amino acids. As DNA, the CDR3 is TGTGCCAGCAGCAGGGGATTTACAGATACGCAGTATTTT. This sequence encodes CASSRGFTDTQYF.

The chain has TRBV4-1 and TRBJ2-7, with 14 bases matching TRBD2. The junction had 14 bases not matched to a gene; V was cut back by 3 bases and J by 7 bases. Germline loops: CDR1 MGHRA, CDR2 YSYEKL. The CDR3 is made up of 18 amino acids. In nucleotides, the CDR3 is TGCGCCAGCAGCCACCGCCTGACTAGCGGGGGGGCCCCCGCTGAGCAGTACTTC. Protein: CASSHRLTSGGAPAEQYF.

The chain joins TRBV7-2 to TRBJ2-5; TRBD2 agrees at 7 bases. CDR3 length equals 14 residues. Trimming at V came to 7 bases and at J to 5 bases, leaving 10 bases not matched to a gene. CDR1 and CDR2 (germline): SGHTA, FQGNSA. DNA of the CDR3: TGTGCCAGCAAGACCGGGACTACTTCCGAGACCCAGTACTTC. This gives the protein CASKTGTTSETQYF.

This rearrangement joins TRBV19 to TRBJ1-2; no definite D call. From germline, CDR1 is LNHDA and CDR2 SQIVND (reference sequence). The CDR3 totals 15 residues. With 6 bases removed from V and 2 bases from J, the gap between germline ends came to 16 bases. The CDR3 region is CASSPPGERNYGYTF. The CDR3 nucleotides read TGTGCCAGTAGCCCCCCGGGCGAGCGGAACTATGGCTACACCTTC.

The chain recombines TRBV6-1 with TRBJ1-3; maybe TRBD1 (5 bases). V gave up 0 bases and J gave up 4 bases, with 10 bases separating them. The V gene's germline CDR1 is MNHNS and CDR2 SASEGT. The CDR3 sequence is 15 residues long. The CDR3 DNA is TGTGCCAGCAGTGAAGCTGGGGGAGGCGGAAACACCATATATTTT. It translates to CASSEAGGGGNTIYF.

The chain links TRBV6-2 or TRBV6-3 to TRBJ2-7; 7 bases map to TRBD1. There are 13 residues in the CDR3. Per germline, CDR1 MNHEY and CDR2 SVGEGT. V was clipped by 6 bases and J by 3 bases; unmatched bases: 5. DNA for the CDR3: TGTGCCAGCAGACCTCCAGGGGGCTACGAGCAGTACTTC. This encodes CASRPPGGYEQYF.

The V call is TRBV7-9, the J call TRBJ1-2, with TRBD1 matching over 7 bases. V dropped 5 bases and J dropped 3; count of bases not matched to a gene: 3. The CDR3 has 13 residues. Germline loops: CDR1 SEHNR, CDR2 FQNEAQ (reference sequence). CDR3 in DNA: TGTGCCAGCAGCCCGGGGACAGACTATGGCTACACCTTC. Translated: CASSPGTDYGYTF.

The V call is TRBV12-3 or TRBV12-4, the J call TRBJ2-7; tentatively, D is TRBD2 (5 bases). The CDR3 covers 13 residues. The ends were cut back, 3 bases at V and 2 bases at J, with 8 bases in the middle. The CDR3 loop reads CASSLYGAYEQYF. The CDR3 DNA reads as TGTGCCAGCAGTTTGTACGGGGCCTACGAGCAGTACTTC.